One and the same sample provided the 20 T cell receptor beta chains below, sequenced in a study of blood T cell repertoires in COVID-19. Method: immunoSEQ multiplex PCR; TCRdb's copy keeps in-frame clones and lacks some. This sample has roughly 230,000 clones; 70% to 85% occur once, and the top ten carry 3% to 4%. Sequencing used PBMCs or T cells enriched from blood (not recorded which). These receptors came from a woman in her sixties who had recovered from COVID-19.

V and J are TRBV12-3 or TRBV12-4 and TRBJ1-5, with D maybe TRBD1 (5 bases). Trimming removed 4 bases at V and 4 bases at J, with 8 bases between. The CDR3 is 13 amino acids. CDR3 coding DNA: TGTGCCAGCAGTTCTAGGGGTAATCAGCCCCAGCATTTT. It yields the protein CASSSRGNQPQHF.

The CDR3 DNA is TGTGCCAGCAGCTTATCCGTGACAGGGGGCACTGAAGCTTTCTTT. It translates to CASSLSVTGGTEAFF. The V gene is TRBV7-6, the J gene TRBJ1-1; 9 nucleotides agree with TRBD1. Germline CDR1 is SGHVS and CDR2 is FNYEAQ. V was pared by 2 bases and J by 4 bases, with 5 bases of the junction left unmatched. This CDR3 spans 15 amino acids.

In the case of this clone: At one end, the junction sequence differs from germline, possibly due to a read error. The CDR3 here is CASSYLGTASF. Here the CDR3 DNA reads TGTGCCAGCAGTTACCTTGGGACAGCGAGTTTT. The V and J genes are TRBV6-5 and TRBJ1-1; the match to TRBD1 covers 7 bases. The CDR3 contains 11 residues. The germline V gene has CDR1 MNHEY and CDR2 SVGAGI.

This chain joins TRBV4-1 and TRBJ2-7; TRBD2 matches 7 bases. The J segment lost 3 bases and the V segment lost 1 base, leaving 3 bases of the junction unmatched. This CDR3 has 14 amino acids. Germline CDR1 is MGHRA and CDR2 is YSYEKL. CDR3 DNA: TGCGCCAGCAGCCAAGTTGGGGGGGTCTACGAGCAGTACTTC. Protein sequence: CASSQVGGVYEQYF.

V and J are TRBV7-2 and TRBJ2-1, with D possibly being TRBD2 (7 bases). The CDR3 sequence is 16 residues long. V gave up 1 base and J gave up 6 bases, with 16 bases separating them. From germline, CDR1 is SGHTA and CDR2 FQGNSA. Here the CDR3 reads CASSLVRWGGGNEQFF. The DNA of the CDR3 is TGTGCCAGCAGCTTAGTTCGGTGGGGAGGGGGCAATGAGCAGTTCTTC.

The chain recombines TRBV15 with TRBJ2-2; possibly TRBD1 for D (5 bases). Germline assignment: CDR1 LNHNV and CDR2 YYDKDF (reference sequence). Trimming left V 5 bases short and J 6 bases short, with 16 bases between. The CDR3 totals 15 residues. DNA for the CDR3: TGTGCCACCAGCCTGACAGAAATAATGGCCGGGGAGCTGTTTTTT. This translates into CATSLTEIMAGELFF.

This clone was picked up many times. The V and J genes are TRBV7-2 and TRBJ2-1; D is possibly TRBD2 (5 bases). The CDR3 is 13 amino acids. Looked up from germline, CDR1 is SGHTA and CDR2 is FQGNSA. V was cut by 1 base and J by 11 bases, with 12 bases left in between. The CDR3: CASSLGTSNKQFF. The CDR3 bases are TGTGCCAGCAGCTTAGGGACTTCTAACAAGCAGTTCTTC. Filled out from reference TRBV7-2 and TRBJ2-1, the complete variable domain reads GAGVSQSPSNKVTEKGKDVELRCDPISGHTALYWYRQSLGQGLEFLIYFQGNSAPDKSGLPSDRFSAERTGGSVSTLTIQRTQQEDSAVYLCASSLGTSNKQFFGPGTRLTVL.

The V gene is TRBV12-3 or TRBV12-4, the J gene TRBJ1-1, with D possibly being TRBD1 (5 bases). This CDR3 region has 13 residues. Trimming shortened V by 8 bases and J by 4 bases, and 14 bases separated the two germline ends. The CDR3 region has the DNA TGTGCCAGCGTGCAGGGCGAAGCCACTGAAGCTTTCTTT. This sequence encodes CASVQGEATEAFF.

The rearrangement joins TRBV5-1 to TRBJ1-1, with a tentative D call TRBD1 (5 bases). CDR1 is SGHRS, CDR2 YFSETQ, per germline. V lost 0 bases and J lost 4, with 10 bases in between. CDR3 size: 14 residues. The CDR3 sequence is CASSLAVGGTEAFF. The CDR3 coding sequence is TGCGCCAGCAGCTTGGCTGTGGGGGGCACTGAAGCTTTCTTT.

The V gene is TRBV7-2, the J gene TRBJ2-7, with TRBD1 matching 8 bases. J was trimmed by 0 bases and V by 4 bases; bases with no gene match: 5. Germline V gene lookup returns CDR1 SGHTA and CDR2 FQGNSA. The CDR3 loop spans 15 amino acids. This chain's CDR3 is CASSWGTGRSYEQYF. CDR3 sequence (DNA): TGTGCCAGCAGCTGGGGGACAGGTCGCTCCTACGAGCAGTACTTC.

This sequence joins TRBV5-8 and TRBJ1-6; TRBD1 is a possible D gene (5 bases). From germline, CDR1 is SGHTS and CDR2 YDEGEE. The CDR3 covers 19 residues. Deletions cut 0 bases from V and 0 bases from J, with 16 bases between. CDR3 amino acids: CASSLERDSLSSYNSPLHF. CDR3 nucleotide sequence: TGTGCCAGCAGCTTGGAGCGGGACTCTCTAAGCTCCTATAATTCACCCCTCCACTTT.

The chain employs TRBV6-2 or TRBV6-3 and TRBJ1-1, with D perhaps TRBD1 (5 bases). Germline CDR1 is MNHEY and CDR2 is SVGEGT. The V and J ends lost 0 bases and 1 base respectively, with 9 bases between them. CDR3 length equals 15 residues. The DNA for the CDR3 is TGTGCCAGCAGTTACTCGGGTACAGGGAACACTGAAGCTTTCTTT. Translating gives CASSYSGTGNTEAFF.

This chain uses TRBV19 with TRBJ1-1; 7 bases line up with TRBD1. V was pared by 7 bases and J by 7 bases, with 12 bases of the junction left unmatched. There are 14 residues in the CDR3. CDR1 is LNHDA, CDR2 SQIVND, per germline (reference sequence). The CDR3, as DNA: TGTGCCAGTAAGGGTTTAGGGACAGCTATTGAAGCTTTCTTT. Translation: CASKGLGTAIEAFF. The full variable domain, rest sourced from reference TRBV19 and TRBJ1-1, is DGGITQSPKYLFRKEGQNVTLSCEQNLNHDAMYWYRQDPGQGLRLIYYSQIVNDFQKGDIAEGYSVSREKKESFPLTVTSAQKNPTAFYLCASKGLGTAIEAFFGQGTRLTVV.

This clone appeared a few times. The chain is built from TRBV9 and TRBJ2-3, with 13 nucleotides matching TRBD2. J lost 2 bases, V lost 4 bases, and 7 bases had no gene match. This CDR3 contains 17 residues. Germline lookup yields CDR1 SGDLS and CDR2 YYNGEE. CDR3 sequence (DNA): TGTGCCAGCAGCTCCGCCGGGACTAGCGGGGTCACAGATACGCAGTATTTT. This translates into CASSSAGTSGVTDTQYF.

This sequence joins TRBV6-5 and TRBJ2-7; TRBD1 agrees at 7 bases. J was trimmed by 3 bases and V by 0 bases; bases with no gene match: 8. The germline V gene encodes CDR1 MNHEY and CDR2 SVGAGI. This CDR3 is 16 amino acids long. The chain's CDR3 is CASSYSTGEIYYEQYF. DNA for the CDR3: TGTGCCAGCAGTTACTCCACAGGGGAAATTTACTACGAGCAGTACTTC.

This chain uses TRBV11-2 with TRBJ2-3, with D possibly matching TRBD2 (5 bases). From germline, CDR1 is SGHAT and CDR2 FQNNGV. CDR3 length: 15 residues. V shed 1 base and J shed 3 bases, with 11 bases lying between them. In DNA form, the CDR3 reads TGTGCCAGCAGCTTAGGGCCGGGAATGACAGATACGCAGTATTTT. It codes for CASSLGPGMTDTQYF. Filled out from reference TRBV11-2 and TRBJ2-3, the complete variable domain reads EAGVAQSPRYKIIEKRQSVAFWCNPISGHATLYWYQQILGQGPKLLIQFQNNGVVDDSQLPKDRFSAERLKGVDSTLKIQPAKLEDSAVYLCASSLGPGMTDTQYFGPGTRLTVL.

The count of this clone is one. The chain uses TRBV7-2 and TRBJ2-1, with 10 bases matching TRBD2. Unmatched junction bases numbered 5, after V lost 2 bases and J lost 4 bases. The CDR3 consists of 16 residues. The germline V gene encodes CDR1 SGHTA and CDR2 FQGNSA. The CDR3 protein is CASSLSASGRYNEQFF. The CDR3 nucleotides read TGTGCCAGCAGCTTATCGGCTAGCGGGAGATACAATGAGCAGTTCTTC.

CDR3 protein: CASSGGGQGFLSPQHF. In DNA, the CDR3 is TGTGCCAGCAGTGGGGGGGGACAGGGGTTTTTGTCGCCCCAGCATTTT. The chain uses TRBV6-1 and TRBJ1-5; TRBD1 aligns across 10 bases. J was trimmed by 9 bases and V by 4 bases; bases with no gene match: 12. Germline CDR1 is MNHNS and CDR2 is SASEGT. The CDR3 runs 16 residues.

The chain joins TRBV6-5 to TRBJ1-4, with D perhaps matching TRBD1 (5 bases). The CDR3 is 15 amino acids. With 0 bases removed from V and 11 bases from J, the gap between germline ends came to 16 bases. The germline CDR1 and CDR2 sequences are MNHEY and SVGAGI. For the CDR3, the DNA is TGTGCCAGCAGTTACTCGACCGGAATAGGGGCCAAACTGTTTTTT. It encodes CASSYSTGIGAKLFF.

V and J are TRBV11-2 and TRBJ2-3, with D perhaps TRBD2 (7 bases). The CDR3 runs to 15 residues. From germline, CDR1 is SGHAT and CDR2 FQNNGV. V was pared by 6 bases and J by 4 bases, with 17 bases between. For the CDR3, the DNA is TGTGCCAGCAGACCCTGGGGGGGGCAGGCAGATACGCAGTATTTT. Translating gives CASRPWGGQADTQYF.